The next 15 T cell receptor beta chains were all read from a single sample in a study of control samples from healthy donors and cancer patients. Sequencing used immunoSEQ multiplex PCR; TCRdb keeps in-frame clones, though not all of them. There are roughly 80,000 clones in the sample; approximately 90% occur only once, and roughly 2% lies in the top ten. Input material: PBMCs. The origin of the receptors is a woman aged 55-70 years with head and neck cancer.

CDR3 bases: TGTGCCAGCGCCCCCCGGACAGGGGGAAGCAATCAGCCCCAGCATTTT. It translates to CASAPRTGGSNQPQHF. V is TRBV27 and J is TRBJ1-5; 10 bases are shared with TRBD1. This CDR3 has 16 residues. The germline V gene encodes CDR1 MNHEY and CDR2 SMNVEV (reference sequence). The trim removed 8 bases at V and 1 base at J, leaving 8 bases unmatched.

The chain couples TRBV19 to TRBJ2-1, with 7 bases that match TRBD2. Trimming removed 1 base from V and 4 bases from J; junction bases left unmatched: 7. In germline, CDR1 is LNHDA, CDR2 SQIVND (reference sequence). CDR3 length equals 16 residues. The CDR3 sequence is CASSIGLGLEYNEQFF. The CDR3 DNA reads TGTGCCAGTAGTATAGGTTTAGGACTAGAGTACAATGAGCAGTTCTTC.

On this clone: Other DNA sequences in this sample translate to the same CDR3. The rearrangement joins TRBV3-1 (or the pseudogene TRBV3-2) to TRBJ1-5; no definite D call. This CDR3 comprises 13 residues. Trimming removed 0 bases from V and 4 bases from J, with 4 bases in between. Germline values: CDR1 LGHDT, CDR2 YNNKEL (reference sequence). The DNA for the CDR3 is TGTGCCAGCAGCCAAGACAGAAATCAGCCCCAGCATTTT. As protein: CASSQDRNQPQHF.

This chain joins TRBV3-1 (or the pseudogene TRBV3-2) and TRBJ2-5; 7 bases align to TRBD2. The trim removed 0 bases at V and 4 bases at J, leaving 11 bases unmatched. Germline V gene data show CDR1 as LGHDT and CDR2 as YNNKEL (reference sequence). The CDR3 runs to 17 residues. The CDR3 loop is CASSQESFGGGRETQYF. The DNA for the CDR3 is TGTGCCAGCAGCCAAGAATCCTTTGGGGGAGGGAGAGAGACCCAGTACTTC.

The chain links TRBV7-2 to TRBJ2-5; the D gene is possibly TRBD2 (5 bases). Trimming removed 4 bases at V and 2 bases at J, with 8 bases between. The CDR3 is made up of 13 amino acids. CDR1 is SGHTA and CDR2 is FQGNSA in the germline V gene. The CDR3 region has the DNA TGTGCCAGCAGCTCTAGCATTCAAGAGACCCAGTACTTC. This codes for CASSSSIQETQYF. Full variable domain (remainder filled in from reference TRBV7-2 and TRBJ2-5): GAGVSQSPSNKVTEKGKDVELRCDPISGHTALYWYRQSLGQGLEFLIYFQGNSAPDKSGLPSDRFSAERTGGSVSTLTIQRTQQEDSAVYLCASSSSIQETQYFGPGTRLLVL.

The chain has TRBV19 and TRBJ1-1; D is unclear. The CDR3 loop spans 16 amino acids. From germline, CDR1 is LNHDA and CDR2 SQIVND (reference sequence). V was trimmed by 5 bases and J by 1 base, leaving 17 bases between them. This CDR3 is CASSQKTGLGNTEAFF. The CDR3 DNA reads TGTGCCAGTAGTCAAAAGACGGGTCTTGGGAACACTGAAGCTTTCTTT.

CDR3 residues: CASSIGTSGIPGELFF. CDR3 coding DNA: TGTGCCAGTAGTATCGGGACTAGCGGGATACCCGGGGAGCTGTTTTTT. The gene calls are TRBV19 and TRBJ2-2; TRBD2 matches at 13 bases. Trimming cost V 3 bases and J 6 bases; bases outside gene matches: 4. Germline V gives CDR1 LNHDA, CDR2 SQIVND (reference sequence). The CDR3 consists of 16 residues.

Concerning this clone: One end of the junction fails to match germline, which may point to a read error. The chain recombines TRBV19 with TRBJ1-5, with D uncertain. Germline V gene sequence: CDR1 LNHDA, CDR2 SQIVND (reference sequence). The CDR3 runs 15 residues. The CDR3 DNA is TGTGCCAGTAGTTCCTACGGTGGCAGCAAGCAGCCCCAGCATTTT. It encodes CASSSYGGSKQPQHF. The full variable domain, its missing parts supplied by reference TRBV19 and TRBJ1-5, is DGGITQSPKYLFRKEGQNVTLSCEQNLNHDAMYWYRQDPGQGLRLIYYSQIVNDFQKGDIAEGYSVSREKKESFPLTVTSAQKNPTAFYLCASSSYGGSKQPQHFGDGTRLSIL.

This rearrangement joins TRBV6-5 to TRBJ1-5; 7 bases are shared with TRBD1. Germline trimming cut 2 bases from V and 6 bases from J; bases unmatched to any gene: 4. CDR1 and CDR2 from the germline V gene are MNHEY and SVGAGI. The CDR3 contains 14 residues. The CDR3 loop is CASSYRRGGQPQHF. Here the CDR3 DNA reads TGTGCCAGCAGTTACCGCAGGGGGGGTCAGCCCCAGCATTTT.

The rearrangement links TRBV11-2 to TRBJ2-3; a weak D match, TRBD2 (6 bases). Trimming stripped 4 bases from V and 5 bases from J, with 22 bases between. This CDR3 has 17 residues. The germline V gene encodes CDR1 SGHAT and CDR2 FQNNGV. The CDR3 DNA reads as TGTGCCAGCAGCTACGGAACCGGGACTCTAAACGGAGATACGCAGTATTTT. Protein product: CASSYGTGTLNGDTQYF.

The J gene is TRBJ2-7, the V gene TRBV19; D is unclear. V was shortened by 3 bases and J by 2 bases, with 14 bases between the two germline ends. CDR3 size: 15 residues. CDR1 and CDR2 (germline): LNHDA, SQIVND (reference sequence). Written as DNA, the CDR3 is TGTGCCAGTAGTATCTTCCTCGGCAGTACCTACGAGCAGTACTTC. This gives the protein CASSIFLGSTYEQYF.

This sequence joins TRBV7-9 and TRBJ2-1; 11 bases align to TRBD2. The CDR3 sequence is 19 residues long. With V trimmed by 1 base and J by 3 bases, 11 bases remained unmatched. Germline CDR1 SEHNR, CDR2 FQNEAQ (reference sequence). The CDR3 bases are TGTGCCAGCAGCTTAGGGGATTGGCTAGCGGGAGGTATCTACAATGAGCAGTTCTTC. It yields the protein CASSLGDWLAGGIYNEQFF.

The chain uses TRBV10-1 and TRBJ2-3; D not certain. This CDR3 has 12 residues. V gave up 0 bases and J gave up 8 bases, with 6 bases separating them. Per germline, CDR1 WNHNN and CDR2 SYGVQD (reference sequence). The CDR3 nucleotides are TGCGCCAGCAGTGAGTCACGCCGTACGCAGTATTTT. Amino acids: CASSESRRTQYF.

V gene TRBV25-1 combines with J gene TRBJ1-1; perhaps TRBD1 as D (6 bases). The V gene lost 4 bases and the J gene lost 5 bases, with 20 bases spanning the gap. This CDR3 has 16 residues. Germline V gene data show CDR1 as MGHDK and CDR2 as SYGVNS. For the CDR3, the DNA is TGTGCCAGCAGTGCCTTAACTGGACAGCCTTGGACTGAAGCTTTCTTT. The encoded protein is CASSALTGQPWTEAFF.

In regard to this clone: At one of its ends the junction is not consistent with the germline gene, which may arise from a read error. The chain has TRBV16 and TRBJ2-7; TRBD2 is a possible D gene (5 bases). The CDR3 spans 13 residues. CDR1 is KGHSY, CDR2 FQNENV, per germline. CDR3 DNA sequence: TGTGCCAGCAGCCAACGGGGAGAGGGATTAGTAAGCTTC. It encodes CASSQRGEGLVSF. Complete variable domain (other parts from reference TRBV16 and TRBJ2-7): GEEVAQTPKHLVRGEGQKAKLYCAPIKGHSYVFWYQQVLKNEFKFLISFQNENVFDETGMPKERFSAKCLPNSPCSLEIQATKLEDSAVYFCASSQRGEGLVSFGPGTRLTVT.